The sequence of this TCR beta chain was determined in a study of CD8 T cells in ankylosing spondylitis. General study points: Disease-linked clones proved CD8+ and comparatively uncommon in peripheral blood.

Worth noting for this clonotype: Its specificity is unknown.

V was pared by 0 bases and J by 11 bases, with 16 bases between. Germline V lookup: CDR1 MGHDK, CDR2 SYGVNS. The CDR3 consists of 14 residues. By quantitative 5'-RACE with molecular barcodes, the TCR beta libraries were made. Each CDR3 protein gets one entry after TCRdb re-called the 5' RACE reads with MiXCR. The sample has 220,000 or so distinct CDR3 sequences, over 9.5% seen once. The TCR was taken from a male donor with ankylosing spondylitis or in good health (not recorded which). The sequencing sample was made of blood, either unsorted or a sorted T cell fraction (not recorded which). This sequence joins TRBV25-1 and TRBJ1-2; D is ambiguous. In DNA, the CDR3 is TGTGCCAGCAGTGAATACAAACAGACCCCGGAGTACACCTTC. Residues: CASSEYKQTPEYTF.